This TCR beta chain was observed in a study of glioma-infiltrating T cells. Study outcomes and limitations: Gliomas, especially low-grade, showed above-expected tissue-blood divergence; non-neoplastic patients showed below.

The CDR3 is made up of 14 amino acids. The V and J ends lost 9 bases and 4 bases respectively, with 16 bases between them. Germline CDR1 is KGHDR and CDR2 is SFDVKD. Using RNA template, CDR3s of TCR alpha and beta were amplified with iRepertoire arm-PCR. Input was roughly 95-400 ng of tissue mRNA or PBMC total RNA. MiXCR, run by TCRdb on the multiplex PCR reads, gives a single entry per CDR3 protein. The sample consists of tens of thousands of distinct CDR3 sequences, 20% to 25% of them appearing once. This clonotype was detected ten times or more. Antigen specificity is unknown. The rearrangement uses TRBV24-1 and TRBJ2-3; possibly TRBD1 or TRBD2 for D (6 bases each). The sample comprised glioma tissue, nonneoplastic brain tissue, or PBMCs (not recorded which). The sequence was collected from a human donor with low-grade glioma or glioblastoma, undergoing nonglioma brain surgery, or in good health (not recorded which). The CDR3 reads CATAGHPSPDTQYF. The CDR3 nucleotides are TGTGCCACCGCGGGACACCCGTCCCCAGATACGCAGTATTTT.